The sequence of this T cell receptor beta chain was determined in a study of radiotherapy plus CTLA-4 blockade in lung cancer. The CDR3 covers 20 residues. The J segment lost 4 bases and the V segment lost 0 bases, leaving 11 bases of the junction unmatched. The germline V gene has CDR1 LNHNV and CDR2 YYDKDF (reference sequence). The data were produced by immunoSEQ multiplex PCR, yet TCRdb's version contains in-frame clones alone and is incomplete. This sample has about 45,000 clones; 65% to 70% occur once, and the top ten carry 23%. Material: peripheral blood, obtained from a patient treated with radiotherapy plus ipilimumab. The chain links TRBV15 to TRBJ2-1, with 14 bases identical to TRBD2. This TCR derives from a human donor with non-small cell lung cancer who had a partial response to radiotherapy plus ipilimumab. CDR3 sequence reads: CATSRDRLAGGPDRYNEQFF. As DNA, the CDR3 is TGTGCCACCAGCAGAGATCGACTAGCGGGAGGGCCAGACCGTTACAATGAGCAGTTCTTC.